This entry is about one TCR beta chain. Germline values: CDR1 MGHRA, CDR2 YSYEKL. V was pared by 1 base and J by 4 bases, with 13 bases between. CDR3 size: 15 residues. The sample belongs to a study of blood T cell repertoires in COVID-19. About the research overall: T cells, B-cell-depleted T cells, or PBMCs supplied cDNA or gDNA.

This table comes from immunoSEQ multiplex PCR, and its TCRdb copy is limited to in-frame clones, with some not included. The sample gives nearly 200,000 clones, around four fifths of which show up once; around 19% is in the top ten. The V and J genes are TRBV4-1 and TRBJ1-2; D is uncertain. The sequence came from a human donor in a cohort sampled during active COVID-19. Input material: peripheral blood. CDR3 loop: CASSQASRGTYGYTF. The CDR3 nucleotides are TGCGCCAGCAGCCAAGCCTCCCGGGGTACCTATGGCTACACCTTC.